The 9 T cell receptor beta chains below come from one sample, sequenced in a study of cytomegalovirus exposure and HLA in healthy donors. Primers for the PCR totalled 60 Vbeta and 13 Jbeta. Produced via immunoSEQ multiplex PCR; TCRdb's table is partial and in-frame only. The table lists around 120,000 clones, over 65% of them singletons, with more than 1.5% in the top ten. Sequenced input: PBMCs. These receptors originate from a young man in good health and CMV-seronegative.

The chain couples TRBV29-1 to TRBJ1-3, with no clear D. This CDR3 has 14 residues. Trimming pared 4 bases from V and 4 bases from J, leaving 14 bases between. Germline lookup yields CDR1 SQVTM and CDR2 ANQGSEA. CDR3 sequence reads: CSVGTGLEGNTIYF. The DNA for the CDR3 is TGCAGCGTTGGAACCGGGTTGGAAGGAAACACCATATATTTT.

The J gene is TRBJ2-7, the V gene TRBV7-9; TRBD1 matches at 9 bases. V was pared by 5 bases and J by 3 bases, with 11 bases of the junction left unmatched. CDR1 is SEHNR and CDR2 is FQNEAQ in the germline V gene (reference sequence). The CDR3 loop spans 16 amino acids. As DNA, the CDR3 is TGTGCCAGCAGCGCGCCCACAGGGGGCGCTAACTACGAGCAGTACTTC. Its translation: CASSAPTGGANYEQYF. Together with reference TRBV7-9 and TRBJ2-7, the CDR3 gives the full variable domain: DTGVSQNPRHKITKRGQNVTFRCDPISEHNRLYWYRQTLGQGPEFLTYFQNEAQLEKSRLLSDRFSAERPKGSFSTLEIQRTEQGDSAMYLCASSAPTGGANYEQYFGPGTRLTVT.

To note about this clone: A read error is the likely source, as a far larger clone sits one nucleotide away. Other nucleotide sequences in the sample specify the same CDR3. J is TRBJ1-1 and V is TRBV7-2, with D possibly TRBD1 on 6 matching bases. CDR3 length equals 12 residues. Germline V gene lookup returns CDR1 SGHTA and CDR2 FQGNSA. Trimming pared 2 bases from V and 5 bases from J, leaving 6 bases between. CDR3 amino acids: CASSLRGTEAFF. The CDR3 DNA reads TGTGCCAGCAGCTTAAGGGGGACTGAAGCTTTCTTT.

The chain has TRBV27 and TRBJ2-7, with a possible D match to TRBD2 (5 bases). The CDR3 loop spans 14 amino acids. Germline lookup yields CDR1 MNHEY and CDR2 SMNVEV (reference sequence). The V and J ends lost 0 bases and 6 bases respectively, with 12 bases between them. The CDR3 coding sequence is TGTGCCAGCAGTTTATCAGCGCGGGTAAGCGAGCAGTACTTC. Protein: CASSLSARVSEQYF.

The J gene is TRBJ2-3, the V gene TRBV4-3; a weak D match, TRBD1 (5 bases). This CDR3 comprises 16 residues. The germline CDR1 and CDR2 sequences are LGHNA and YSLEER. V dropped 0 bases and J dropped 1 base, with 11 bases sitting between them. CDR3 coding DNA: TGCGCCAGCAGCCAAGATAGAGGACACCGCACAGATACGCAGTATTTT. This translates into CASSQDRGHRTDTQYF.

This chain uses TRBV14 with TRBJ2-2, with no clear D. The V and J ends lost 1 base and 5 bases respectively, with 8 bases between them. There are 14 residues in the CDR3. Germline V lookup: CDR1 SGHDN, CDR2 FVKESK. The CDR3 sequence: CASSQVTRTGELFF. DNA of the CDR3: TGTGCCAGCAGCCAAGTAACGAGGACCGGGGAGCTGTTTTTT.

A few counts support this clone. This chain connects TRBV2 to TRBJ1-2, with 9 bases that match TRBD1. Trimming at V came to 4 bases and at J to 8 bases, leaving 5 bases not matched to a gene. CDR3 length: 13 residues. Germline assignment: CDR1 SNHLY and CDR2 FYNNEI. The CDR3: CASSVQGADGYTF. CDR3 coding DNA: TGTGCCAGCAGTGTACAGGGGGCGGACGGCTACACCTTC.

This clone appeared a few times. The same CDR3 also results from other DNA sequences found in this sample. The chain recombines TRBV5-1 with TRBJ2-3; D is possibly TRBD2 (7 bases). Germline CDR1 and CDR2: SGHRS and YFSETQ. The CDR3 totals 14 residues. V lost 3 bases, J lost 4 bases, and 12 bases lay in between. Here the CDR3 reads CASSWGGNPDTQYF. Written as DNA, the CDR3 is TGCGCCAGCAGCTGGGGGGGCAATCCAGATACGCAGTATTTT.

This chain uses TRBV7-7 with TRBJ2-2; tentative D call: TRBD1 (5 bases). This CDR3 comprises 12 residues. The V gene lost 8 bases and the J gene lost 2 bases, with 6 bases spanning the gap. The germline V gene encodes CDR1 SSHAT and CDR2 FNYEAQ (reference sequence). The CDR3 DNA sequence: TGTGCCAGCGGGGCAAACACCGGGGAGCTGTTTTTT. Its translation: CASGANTGELFF.